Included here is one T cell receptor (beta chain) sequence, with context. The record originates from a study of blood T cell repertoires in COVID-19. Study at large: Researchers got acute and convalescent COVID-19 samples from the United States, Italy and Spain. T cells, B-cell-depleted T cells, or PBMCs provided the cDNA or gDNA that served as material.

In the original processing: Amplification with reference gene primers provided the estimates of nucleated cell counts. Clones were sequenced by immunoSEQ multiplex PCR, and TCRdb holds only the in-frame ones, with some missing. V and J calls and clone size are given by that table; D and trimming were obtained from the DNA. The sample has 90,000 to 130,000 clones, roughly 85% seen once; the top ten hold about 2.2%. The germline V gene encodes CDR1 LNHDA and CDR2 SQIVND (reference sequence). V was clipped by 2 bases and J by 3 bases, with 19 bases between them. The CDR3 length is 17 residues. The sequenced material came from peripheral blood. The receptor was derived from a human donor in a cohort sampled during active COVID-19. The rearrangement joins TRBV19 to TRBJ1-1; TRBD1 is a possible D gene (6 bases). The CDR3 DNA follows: TGTGCCAGTAGTATACAGGGGCCAGGGGCGATGGACACTGAAGCTTTCTTT. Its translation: CASSIQGPGAMDTEAFF.